This is a list of T cell receptor beta chains from one sample in a study of cytomegalovirus exposure and HLA in healthy donors. Assay: immunoSEQ multiplex PCR; the TCRdb copy retains only in-frame clones and omits some. The listing records around 74,000 clones. The material sequenced was PBMCs. The source is a man aged 30 to 45 in good health and CMV-seronegative. CDR3s include the opening cysteine and the closing phenylalanine or tryptophan. Each record gives: CDR3 DNA, CDR3 protein, D gene, J gene, V gene. A D gene is named only where the DNA matches it firmly.

TGTGCCAGCAGTGAACGGGATGAAAAACTGTTTTTT,CASSERDEKLFF,NA,TRBJ1-4,TRBV2
TGTGCCAGCAGCCCCGGACAGGGGAGTGAAGCTTTCTTT,CASSPGQGSEAFF,TRBD1,TRBJ1-1,TRBV9
TGTGCCAGCAGCGTAGGAGACGGGTTGCAGACCCAGTACTTC,CASSVGDGLQTQYF,NA,TRBJ2-5,TRBV9
TGTGCCAGCTCACCAGGGACAGGGGGCTTAAATCAGCCCCAGCATTTT,CASSPGTGGLNQPQHF,TRBD1,TRBJ1-5,TRBV18
TGCGCCAGCAGCTTCACGGGGTCCTACAATGAGCAGTTCTTC,CASSFTGSYNEQFF,NA,TRBJ2-1,TRBV5-1
TGTGCCAGCAGCCAACAGGGAGGGGCTAGCGGTACAGATACGCAGTATTTT,CASSQQGGASGTDTQYF,NA,TRBJ2-3,TRBV7-3
TGTGCCAGTACCCTCCGGGACAGCGGAACAGATACGCAGTATTTT,CASTLRDSGTDTQYF,TRBD1,TRBJ2-3,TRBV19
TGTGCCAGCAGCGTAGGAGCAGGGAAGACCCAGTACTTC,CASSVGAGKTQYF,NA,TRBJ2-5,TRBV9
TGTGCCAGTAGTGCTCGACAGGGCCGACCCCAAAGTGACTATGGCTACACCTTC,CASSARQGRPQSDYGYTF,TRBD1,TRBJ1-2,TRBV19
TGTGCCAGCAGCCCCTGGCGGGGGCGTGCCTACGAGCAGTACTTC,CASSPWRGRAYEQYF,NA,TRBJ2-7,TRBV7-8
TGTGCCAGCAGCCGTCGGGGGGGCCCCTACGAGCAGTACTTC,CASSRRGGPYEQYF,TRBD2,TRBJ2-7,TRBV7-9
TGCGCCAGCGGCTTACAGGGTCCGCCGGGGACCCAGTACTTC,CASGLQGPPGTQYF,NA,TRBJ2-5,TRBV5-1
TGTGCCAGCAGCCTAGGGGTCGGCTCCGCGGCCACAGATACGCAGTATTTT,CASSLGVGSAATDTQYF,NA,TRBJ2-3,TRBV9
TGTGCCAGCAGTGAATATCCACTTTATAGCAATCAGCCCCAGCATTTT,CASSEYPLYSNQPQHF,NA,TRBJ1-5,TRBV2
TGCGCCAGCAGCCAAGGAAGGGGGCGGGTGGCTAATGAAAAACTGTTTTTT,CASSQGRGRVANEKLFF,TRBD1,TRBJ1-4,TRBV4-1
TGTGCCAGCAGAGACGCGGGGGGTGGCTACACCTTC,CASRDAGGGYTF,NA,TRBJ1-2,TRBV7-9
TGCGCCAGCAGCCAAGCGATGGGGCGGCCCACTGAAGCTTTCTTT,CASSQAMGRPTEAFF,NA,TRBJ1-1,TRBV4-1
TGTGCCAGTAGTCCAAGACGGAGCTCCTACGAGCAGTACTTC,CASSPRRSSYEQYF,NA,TRBJ2-7,TRBV19
TGTGCCAGCAGTGTGCAGGGGGCAGGCTACACCTTC,CASSVQGAGYTF,TRBD1,TRBJ1-2,TRBV6-5
TGCAGCGTTGGACAGGGGAGTGAGCAGTTCTTC,CSVGQGSEQFF,TRBD1,TRBJ2-1,TRBV29-1
TGTGCCAGCAGCTTAGTTTCCCTACAACGGGAGCTAGGTACGCAGTATTTT,CASSLVSLQRELGTQYF,NA,TRBJ2-3,TRBV7-2
TGTGCCAGCAGCCACGGGCGAGCTAGCGGGAGGCATGAGCAGTTCTTC,CASSHGRASGRHEQFF,TRBD2,TRBJ2-1,TRBV14
TGTGCCAGCAGCGAGAGGAGGGACGAGCAGTACTTC,CASSERRDEQYF,NA,TRBJ2-7,TRBV7-9
TGTGCCAGCTCACCGGGCAGGACCCAGTACTTC,CASSPGRTQYF,NA,TRBJ2-5,TRBV18
TGTGCCAGCAGCTTGTTGGCACCTAATTCACCCCTCCACTTT,CASSLLAPNSPLHF,NA,TRBJ1-6,TRBV5-4
TGCGCCAGCAGTGGACAGGGGAACACTGAAGCTTTCTTT,CASSGQGNTEAFF,TRBD1,TRBJ1-1,TRBV5-1
TGCGCCAGCAGCTTGGCCCGGTCATTCGTTCCTAATGAAAAACTGTTTTTT,CASSLARSFVPNEKLFF,NA,TRBJ1-4,TRBV5-1
TGTGCCAGCAGCCAACGGACAGGGGGCACAGATACGCAGTATTTT,CASSQRTGGTDTQYF,TRBD1,TRBJ2-3,TRBV11-3
TGTGCCAGCAGCGTAGAGCCTCACAGGGCGGGCGGCTACACCTTC,CASSVEPHRAGGYTF,NA,TRBJ1-2,TRBV9
TGTGCCAGCAGTTCAAACCGGGAGGGCCGTAAAGATACGCAGTATTTT,CASSSNREGRKDTQYF,TRBD2,TRBJ2-3,TRBV6-5
TGCGCCAGCAGCCCGGACAGGGGAAACTATGGCTACACCTTC,CASSPDRGNYGYTF,TRBD1,TRBJ1-2,TRBV5-1
TGTGCCAGCTCACCAGGCAGGGGAGAGACCCAGTACTTC,CASSPGRGETQYF,NA,TRBJ2-5,TRBV18
TGTGCCAGCAGTCCGGGACAGGGGTCTGGAAACACCATATATTTT,CASSPGQGSGNTIYF,TRBD1,TRBJ1-3,TRBV6-6
TGTGCCAGCAGTTTCCTCGGACTAGCGGGGAGGGGGGGTGCCAAAAACATTCAGTACTTC,CASSFLGLAGRGGAKNIQYF,TRBD2,TRBJ2-4,TRBV28
TGTGCCAGCTATCGTCAGGGGGCCACGCAGTATTTT,CASYRQGATQYF,TRBD1,TRBJ2-3,TRBV5-4
TGTGCCAGCAGCTTGGCGGGACAGGGGCGAGCCTACGAGCAGTACTTC,CASSLAGQGRAYEQYF,TRBD1,TRBJ2-7,TRBV5-6
TGCGCCAGCAGGTGGAATGCGGCCCCGAGCACAGATACGCAGTATTTT,CASRWNAAPSTDTQYF,NA,TRBJ2-3,TRBV5-1
TGCGCCAGCAGCCAAGTTGTAGCTAGCGGGAGTGGAGATACGCAGTATTTT,CASSQVVASGSGDTQYF,TRBD2,TRBJ2-3,TRBV4-3
TGTGCCAGCAGTGACACAGGGAGAGGTAATGAAAAACTGTTTTTT,CASSDTGRGNEKLFF,NA,TRBJ1-4,TRBV6-6
TGTGCCACCAGTAGACAGGGGCTATACAATGAGCAGTTCTTC,CATSRQGLYNEQFF,TRBD1,TRBJ2-1,TRBV15
TGTGCCAGCAGCTTGTTCCCCACTACTAGCGGGGGTAGGGATACGCAGTATTTT,CASSLFPTTSGGRDTQYF,TRBD2,TRBJ2-3,TRBV5-4
TGCGCCAGCCTGGGACTAGCGGGGGGCTTACCCACAGATACGCAGTATTTT,CASLGLAGGLPTDTQYF,TRBD2,TRBJ2-3,TRBV10-1
TGTGCCAGCAGCCAAGAAACAGGAACTGAAAACACCATATATTTT,CASSQETGTENTIYF,NA,TRBJ1-3,TRBV4-2
TGTGCCAGCAGCCCCCCCGGGACTACCACCGGGGAGCTGTTTTTT,CASSPPGTTTGELFF,TRBD2,TRBJ2-2,TRBV11-3
TGTGCCAGCTCCCCAGGACTGACCACTTACAATGAGCAGTTCTTC,CASSPGLTTYNEQFF,NA,TRBJ2-1,TRBV18
TGTGCCAGTAGTATTTGGAGGGATCAAGAGACCCAGTACTTC,CASSIWRDQETQYF,NA,TRBJ2-5,TRBV19
TGTGCCAGCAGCACTAGCGGGACCCACTACGAGCAGTACTTC,CASSTSGTHYEQYF,TRBD2,TRBJ2-7,TRBV7-9
TGTGCCAGCAGCTTTTGGACAGGGGGCACAGATACGCAGTATTTT,CASSFWTGGTDTQYF,TRBD1,TRBJ2-3,TRBV11-2
TGTGCCAGCAGTTCCGGAGTACAGGGGGCTAACTATGGCTACACCTTC,CASSSGVQGANYGYTF,TRBD1,TRBJ1-2,TRBV27
TGTGCCAGCAGTTCCGCGGACAGTGGGCCTGAAGCTTTCTTT,CASSSADSGPEAFF,NA,TRBJ1-1,TRBV5-4